These 10 T cell receptor beta chains share one sample of origin, sequenced in a study of CD8+CD57+ T cells in acquired aplastic anemia. For CDR3 and TCR beta VDJ profiling, genomic DNA was the template used. TCRdb ran MiXCR on the reads and lists one entry per CDR3 protein. Of roughly 420,000 distinct CDR3 sequences listed, 65% to 80% are singletons. Input material: sorted CD4+, CD8+, or CD8+CD57+ T cells (not recorded which) from PBMCs. The receptors come from a human donor in good health, serving as a control.

Notes on this clonotype: The missing conserved phenylalanine or tryptophan at the end of this CDR3 makes a read error likely. Because the CDR3's place on the DNA is in doubt, the DNA is left out and the CDR3 is given as listed by TCRdb. The rearrangement links TRBV10-2 to TRBJ1-5; the table's D call TRBD1 went unverified against the DNA. Germline assignment: CDR1 WSHSY and CDR2 SAAADI. Including both end residues, the CDR3 is 16 amino acids long. CDR3: CASSHPRTGGDQSQHV.

This sequence joins TRBV20-1 and TRBJ1-6; the D gene is possibly TRBD1 (5 bases). The CDR3 is 12 residues long. The germline V and J ends were trimmed by 5 bases and 17 bases, with 19 bases remaining between them. Germline CDR1 reads DFQATT; CDR2 reads SNEGSKA (reference sequence). The chain's CDR3 is CSARTGGAHIHF. The CDR3 DNA follows: TGCAGTGCTCGGACGGGAGGGGCGCACATCCACTTT.

The chain links TRBV29-1 to TRBJ2-7; D is possibly TRBD1 (6 bases). There are 12 residues in the CDR3. CDR1 is SQVTM, CDR2 ANQGSEA, per germline. V lost 4 bases to trimming and J lost 3 bases, with 10 bases between them. The CDR3 DNA reads as TGCAGCGTTGTAAGGGACAACTACGAGCAGTACTTC. Translation: CSVVRDNYEQYF.

This clonotype was counted ten times or more. The J gene is TRBJ1-5, the V gene TRBV12-3 or TRBV12-4; 8 bases line up with TRBD1. There are 17 residues in the CDR3. With V trimmed by 5 bases and J by 1 base, 10 bases remained unmatched. The CDR3 DNA is TGTGCCAGCAGTCGGCCCCAGACAGGGGTGAGCAATCAGCCCCAGCATTTT. Protein: CASSRPQTGVSNQPQHF.

This clonotype was seen a handful of times. The gene calls are TRBV19 and TRBJ2-7; the match to TRBD1 covers 7 bases. Germline CDR1 is LNHDA and CDR2 is SQIVND (reference sequence). Unmatched junction bases numbered 4, after V lost 0 bases and J lost 2 bases. This CDR3 spans 15 amino acids. This chain's CDR3 is CASSIERQGAYEQYF. CDR3 nucleotides: TGTGCCAGTAGTATAGAACGACAGGGAGCCTACGAGCAGTACTTC.

The V gene is TRBV7-9, the J gene TRBJ2-7; D may be TRBD1 (6 bases). CDR3 length: 15 amino acids. V shed 5 bases and J shed 13 bases, with 27 bases lying between them. CDR1 is SEHNR, CDR2 FQNEAQ, per germline (reference sequence). The CDR3 protein is CASSIWTAYTDEYYF. CDR3 DNA sequence: TGTGCCAGCAGCATCTGGACAGCCTACACCGACGAGTACTACTTC.

This clonotype appeared a few times. The junction shows a germline mismatch at one end, possibly a read error. The chain employs TRBV10-1 and TRBJ2-3; D remains unclear. This CDR3 is built from 10 residues. Germline assignment: CDR1 WNHNN and CDR2 SYGVQD (reference sequence). CDR3: CASGESGQYF. Written as DNA, the CDR3 is TGCGCCAGCGGTGAGTCGGGGCAGTATTTT.

On this clonotype itself: Because it lacks the conserved phenylalanine or tryptophan at the end, this CDR3 is likely a read error. No DNA is shown, since the ends of the CDR3 on it are uncertain; the CDR3 is the one TCRdb lists. The CDR3 loop reads CASSLDGFG. The chain employs TRBV5-1 and TRBJ2-7. Both ends counted, the CDR3 spans 9 residues. Germline CDR1 SGHRS, CDR2 YFSETQ.

V is TRBV20-1 and J is TRBJ1-2; a possible D gene is TRBD1 (5 bases). Trimming shortened V by 6 bases and J by 6 bases, and 20 bases separated the two germline ends. There are 14 residues in the CDR3. Germline CDR1 and CDR2: DFQATT and SNEGSKA (reference sequence). CDR3 DNA: TGCAGTGCGCCGGGACGGAACTCCTACGATGGCTACACCTTC. Amino acids: CSAPGRNSYDGYTF.

This clonotype was counted once. The chain couples TRBV6-7 to TRBJ2-3, with D tentatively TRBD1 (6 bases). TRBV6-7 is sorted into the ORF group, with uncertain function. V lost 6 bases to trimming and J lost 6 bases, with 25 bases between them. This CDR3 has 17 residues. CDR3 nucleotide sequence: TGTGCCAGCAGGCAAGGGGGTCAGGGTAGTAATTTTGATACGCAGTATTTT. Encoded protein: CASRQGGQGSNFDTQYF.